These 20 T cell receptor beta chains share one sample of origin, sequenced in a study of beta chain features in type 1 diabetes. Every bit of the isolated RNA underwent reverse transcription, so sequencing read expressed TCRB transcripts. The assay was immunoSEQ multiplex PCR, and TCRdb's table has in-frame clones only and misses some. The table shows roughly 450,000 clones, with around 10% occurring only once. Sample: naive CD4+ T cells from blood. The receptor source for this set is a woman between 18 and 29 years old in good health.

The chain uses TRBV5-6 and TRBJ2-7; D ambiguous. The CDR3 is made up of 12 amino acids. Germline loops: CDR1 SGHDT, CDR2 YYEEEE. V shed 0 bases and J shed 4 bases, with 5 bases lying between them. CDR3 amino acids: CASSLALYEQYF. The CDR3 bases are TGTGCCAGCAGCTTGGCCTTATACGAGCAGTACTTC.

This clone has more than one count but fewer than ten. Other nucleotide sequences in the sample specify the same CDR3. The V and J genes are TRBV5-1 and TRBJ2-5; D is unresolved. The CDR3 consists of 13 residues. V lost 0 bases and J 5 bases, leaving 8 bases between the germline ends. Germline CDR1 reads SGHRS; CDR2 reads YFSETQ. CDR3 DNA sequence: TGCGCCAGCAGCTTGGCCGGCTATGAGACCCAGTACTTC. This translates into CASSLAGYETQYF.

This chain joins TRBV29-1 and TRBJ2-1, with 14 bases fitting TRBD2. Per germline, CDR1 SQVTM and CDR2 ANQGSEA. The CDR3 sequence is 14 residues long. Unmatched junction bases numbered 7, after V lost 6 bases and J lost 9 bases. The CDR3 DNA follows: TGCAGCGTCATAAGACTAGCGGGGGGGTTTGAGCAGTTCTTC. Translating gives CSVIRLAGGFEQFF.

This clone appeared a few times. J is TRBJ2-7 and V is TRBV7-2; 7 nucleotides line up with TRBD2. The CDR3 is 12 amino acids. Losses at the gene ends were 3 bases for V and 8 bases for J; bases not matched to a gene: 4. Germline CDR1 and CDR2: SGHTA and FQGNSA. CDR3 in amino acids: CASSFSGGQQYF. The CDR3 DNA reads as TGTGCCAGCAGCTTCTCGGGAGGTCAGCAGTACTTC.

The rearrangement joins TRBV7-2 to TRBJ2-1, with 12 bases aligning to TRBD2. Losses at the gene ends were 4 bases for V and 6 bases for J; bases not matched to a gene: 4. Germline lookup yields CDR1 SGHTA and CDR2 FQGNSA. The CDR3 runs to 15 residues. Written as DNA, the CDR3 is TGTGCCAGCAGCTACGAACTAGCGGGAGGCAATGAGCAGTTCTTC. Its translation: CASSYELAGGNEQFF.

This clone has only a few counts. The chain joins TRBV4-2 to TRBJ1-2, with D uncertain. The V gene's germline CDR1 is LGHNA and CDR2 YNFKEQ. Trimming took 1 base from V and 8 from J, leaving 17 bases between them. There are 15 residues in the CDR3. The CDR3 DNA reads as TGTGCCAGCAGCCAAGTTGTGGGTATCGATGACGGCTACACCTTC. Translated: CASSQVVGIDDGYTF.

This clone occurred a few times. The rearrangement joins TRBV7-8 to TRBJ2-1; 11 bases agree with TRBD1. The CDR3 is made up of 15 amino acids. Germline values: CDR1 SGHVS, CDR2 FQNEAQ. J gave up 4 bases and V 5 bases, and 4 bases lay outside the gene matches. The CDR3 DNA follows: TGTGCCAGCAGCCTAGGACAGGGGGCTTACAATGAGCAGTTCTTC. This sequence encodes CASSLGQGAYNEQFF.

This chain links TRBV29-1 with TRBJ1-1; tentative D call: TRBD1 (6 bases). The CDR3 length is 15 residues. Trimming left V 5 bases short and J 5 bases short, with 21 bases between. Per germline, CDR1 SQVTM and CDR2 ANQGSEA. The CDR3 DNA reads as TGCAGCGTTCGAAGACCTGGGGGGCTCGAGACTGAAGCTTTCTTT. Translation: CSVRRPGGLETEAFF.

V and J are TRBV4-1 and TRBJ2-4, with D perhaps matching TRBD1 (6 bases). The CDR3 is 14 residues long. V shed 4 bases and J shed 8 bases, with 15 bases lying between them. From germline, CDR1 is MGHRA and CDR2 YSYEKL. CDR3 region: CASSLTGFRDIQYF. CDR3 bases: TGCGCCAGCAGCCTAACAGGGTTTCGGGACATTCAGTACTTC.

The chain's CDR3 is CASSLSGDKETQYF. The CDR3 DNA reads as TGTGCCAGCAGTTTATCGGGAGATAAAGAGACCCAGTACTTC. The chain couples TRBV27 to TRBJ2-5; D is possibly TRBD2 (5 bases). Germline assignment: CDR1 MNHEY and CDR2 SMNVEV (reference sequence). V shed 0 bases and J shed 3 bases, with 8 bases lying between them. The CDR3 runs 14 residues.

V is TRBV7-3 and J is TRBJ2-5; tentative D call: TRBD2 (7 bases). The V and J ends lost 5 bases and 5 bases respectively, with 15 bases between them. From germline, CDR1 is SGHTA and CDR2 FQGTGA. This CDR3 comprises 14 residues. As DNA, the CDR3 is TGTGCCAGCAGCCCCTCGGGGGGCGACGAGACCCAGTACTTC. Translation: CASSPSGGDETQYF.

This clone occurred a few times. CDR3 amino acids: CASSDITGTSGPYEQYF. CDR3 DNA sequence: TGTGCCAGCAGTGATATTACGGGGACTAGCGGACCCTACGAGCAGTACTTC. This chain connects TRBV25-1 to TRBJ2-7, with 11 bases lining up with TRBD2. Germline loops: CDR1 MGHDK, CDR2 SYGVNS. The V gene end was trimmed by 3 bases and the J gene end by 2 bases; junction bases not matched to a gene: 9. The CDR3 extends over 17 amino acids.

This clone appeared many times. The rearrangement joins TRBV29-1 to TRBJ2-3, with D hard to call. The ends were cut back, 3 bases at V and 1 base at J, with 8 bases in the middle. The germline V gene encodes CDR1 SQVTM and CDR2 ANQGSEA. The CDR3 has 13 amino acids. In nucleotides, the CDR3 is TGCAGCGTTGACGCGTCGGGCACAGATACGCAGTATTTT. Its protein is CSVDASGTDTQYF.

The V and J genes are TRBV7-9 and TRBJ2-4, with 11 bases that match TRBD2. The germline gives CDR1 SEHNR, CDR2 FQNEAQ (reference sequence). The length of the CDR3 is 18 residues. The ends lost 5 bases at V and 0 bases at J; junction bases unmatched: 9. CDR3 region: CASSPTSGALLAKNIQYF. CDR3 sequence (DNA): TGTGCCAGCAGCCCGACTAGCGGGGCGTTACTAGCCAAAAACATTCAGTACTTC.

The sample holds a few counts of this clone. The chain links TRBV7-9 to TRBJ2-7; D not certain. CDR3 size: 14 residues. V was clipped by 2 bases and J by 3 bases, with 11 bases between them. CDR1 is SEHNR and CDR2 is FQNEAQ in the germline V gene (reference sequence). In nucleotides, the CDR3 is TGTGCCAGCAGCTTAAGTCCCCCCCTCTACGAGCAGTACTTC. Translating gives CASSLSPPLYEQYF.

The table lists this clone with a few counts. The chain links TRBV4-1 to TRBJ2-1, with 8 bases lining up with TRBD2. Germline values: CDR1 MGHRA, CDR2 YSYEKL. This CDR3 has 19 residues. V shed 3 bases, J shed 0 bases, and the junction held 13 bases outside the gene matches. In DNA, the CDR3 is TGCGCCAGCAGCCATCCTCGGAGCGGGGGAGGACGCTCCTACAATGAGCAGTTCTTC. Translation gives CASSHPRSGGGRSYNEQFF.

This clone was observed a handful of times. This chain links TRBV6-6 with TRBJ2-1; D perhaps matches TRBD1 (6 bases). V shed 2 bases and J shed 7 bases, with 6 bases lying between them. Germline CDR1 MNHNY, CDR2 SVGAGI (reference sequence). The CDR3 is 12 amino acids. This CDR3 reads CASSYRGNEQFF. CDR3 sequence (DNA): TGTGCCAGCAGTTACAGGGGGAATGAGCAGTTCTTC.

This clone was detected a few times. V gene TRBV11-2 combines with J gene TRBJ2-1; perhaps TRBD2 as D (6 bases). V was clipped by 6 bases and J by 7 bases, with 13 bases between them. This CDR3 region has 13 residues. Germline values: CDR1 SGHAT, CDR2 FQNNGV. The CDR3 region is CASSWEVSNEQFF. The CDR3 DNA reads TGTGCCAGCAGTTGGGAGGTCTCGAATGAGCAGTTCTTC. Based on the CDR3 plus reference TRBV11-2 and TRBJ2-1, the full variable domain is EAGVAQSPRYKIIEKRQSVAFWCNPISGHATLYWYQQILGQGPKLLIQFQNNGVVDDSQLPKDRFSAERLKGVDSTLKIQPAKLEDSAVYLCASSWEVSNEQFFGPGTRLTVL.

The chain uses TRBV18 and TRBJ1-2, with D possibly being TRBD1 (6 bases). The germline V and J ends were trimmed by 6 bases and 4 bases, with 18 bases remaining between them. CDR3 length: 15 amino acids. Germline-derived CDR1 and CDR2 are KGHSH and LQKENI. CDR3 residues: CASSTPGTGSYGYTF. The CDR3 coding sequence is TGTGCCAGCTCTACGCCGGGTACAGGGAGCTATGGCTACACCTTC.

The table lists this clone with a few counts. CDR3 sequence (DNA): TGTGCCAGCTCACTGCGACAGGCGGAAGAGACCCAGTACTTC. As protein: CASSLRQAEETQYF. The chain has TRBV18 and TRBJ2-5, with a possible D match to TRBD1 (6 bases). From germline, CDR1 is KGHSH and CDR2 LQKENI. The CDR3 loop spans 14 amino acids. Trimming pared 4 bases from V and 3 bases from J, leaving 12 bases between.